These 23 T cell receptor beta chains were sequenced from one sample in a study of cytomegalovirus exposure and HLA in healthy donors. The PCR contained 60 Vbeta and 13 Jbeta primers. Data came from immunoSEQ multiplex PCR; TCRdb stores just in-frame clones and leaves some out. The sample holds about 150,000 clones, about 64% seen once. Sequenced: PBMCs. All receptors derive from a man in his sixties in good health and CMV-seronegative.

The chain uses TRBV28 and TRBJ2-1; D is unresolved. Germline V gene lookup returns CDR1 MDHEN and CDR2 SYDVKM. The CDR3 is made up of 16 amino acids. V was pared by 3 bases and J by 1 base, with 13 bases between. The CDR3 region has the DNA TGTGCCAGCAGTTTGCCGGAGTTCATATCCTACAATGAGCAGTTCTTC. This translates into CASSLPEFISYNEQFF. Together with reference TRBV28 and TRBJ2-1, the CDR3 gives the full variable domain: DVKVTQSSRYLVKRTGEKVFLECVQDMDHENMFWYRQDPGLGLRLIYFSYDVKMKEKGDIPEGYSVSREKKERFSLILESASTNQTSMYLCASSLPEFISYNEQFFGPGTRLTVL.

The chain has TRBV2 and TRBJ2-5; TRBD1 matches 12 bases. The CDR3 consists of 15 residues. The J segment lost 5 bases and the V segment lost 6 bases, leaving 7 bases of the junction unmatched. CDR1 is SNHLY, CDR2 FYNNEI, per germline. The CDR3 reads CASSEGGQGAETQYF. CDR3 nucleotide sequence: TGTGCCAGCAGCGAGGGGGGACAGGGGGCCGAGACCCAGTACTTC.

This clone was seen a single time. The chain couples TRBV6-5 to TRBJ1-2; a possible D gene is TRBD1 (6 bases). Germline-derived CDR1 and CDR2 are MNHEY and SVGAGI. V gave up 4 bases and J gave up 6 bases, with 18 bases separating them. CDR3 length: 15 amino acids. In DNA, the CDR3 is TGTGCCAGCAGTTCCCCCTTAGTGGGGGCGAATGGCTACACCTTC. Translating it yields CASSSPLVGANGYTF.

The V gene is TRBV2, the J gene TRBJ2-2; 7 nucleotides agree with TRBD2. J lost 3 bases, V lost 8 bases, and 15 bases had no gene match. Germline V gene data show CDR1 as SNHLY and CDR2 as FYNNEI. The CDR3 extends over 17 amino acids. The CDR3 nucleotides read TGTGCCAGCGTGGCGGGAGAGGGGTTAGGTGACACCGGGGAGCTGTTTTTT. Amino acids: CASVAGEGLGDTGELFF. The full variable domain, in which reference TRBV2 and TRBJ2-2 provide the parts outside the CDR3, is EPEVTQTPSHQVTQMGQEVILRCVPISNHLYFYWYRQILGQKVEFLVSFYNNEISEKSEIFDDQFSVERPDGSNFTLKIRSTKLEDSAMYFCASVAGEGLGDTGELFFGEGSRLTVL.

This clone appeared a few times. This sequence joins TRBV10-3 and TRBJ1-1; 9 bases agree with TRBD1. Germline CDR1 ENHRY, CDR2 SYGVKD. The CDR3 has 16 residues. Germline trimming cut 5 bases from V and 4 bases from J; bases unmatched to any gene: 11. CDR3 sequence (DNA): TGTGCCATCAGTCACCGGGACAGGGAGCAAGGCACTGAAGCTTTCTTT. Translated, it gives CAISHRDREQGTEAFF.

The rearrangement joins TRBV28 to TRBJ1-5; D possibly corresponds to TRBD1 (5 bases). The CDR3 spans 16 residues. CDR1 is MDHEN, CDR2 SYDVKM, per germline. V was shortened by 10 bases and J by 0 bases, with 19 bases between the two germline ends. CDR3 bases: TGTGCCACCCAACCCCGGACAAGGGGTAGCAATCAGCCCCAGCATTTT. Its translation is CATQPRTRGSNQPQHF.

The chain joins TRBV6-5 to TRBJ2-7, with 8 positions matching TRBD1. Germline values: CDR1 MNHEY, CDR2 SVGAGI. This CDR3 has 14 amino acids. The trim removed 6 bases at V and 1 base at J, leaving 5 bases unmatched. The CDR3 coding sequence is TGTGCCAGCAGAGATGACAGGGGATCCTACGAGCAGTACTTC. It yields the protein CASRDDRGSYEQYF.

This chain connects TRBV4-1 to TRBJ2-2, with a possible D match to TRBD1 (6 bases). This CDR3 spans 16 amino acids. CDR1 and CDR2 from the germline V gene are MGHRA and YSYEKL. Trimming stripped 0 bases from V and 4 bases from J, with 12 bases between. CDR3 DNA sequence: TGCGCCAGCAGCCAAGATCGGCCAGGGGCCACCGGGGAGCTGTTTTTT. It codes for CASSQDRPGATGELFF.

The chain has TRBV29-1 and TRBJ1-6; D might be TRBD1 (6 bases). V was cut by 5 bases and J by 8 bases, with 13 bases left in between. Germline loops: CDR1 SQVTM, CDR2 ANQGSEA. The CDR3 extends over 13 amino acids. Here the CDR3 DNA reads TGCAGCGTTAGGCACAGGGAGTATTCACCCCTCCACTTT. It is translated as CSVRHREYSPLHF. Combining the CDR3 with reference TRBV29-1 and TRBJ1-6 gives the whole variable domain SAVISQKPSRDICQRGTSLTIQCQVDSQVTMMFWYRQQPGQSLTLIATANQGSEATYESGFVIDKFPISRPNLTFSTLTVSNMSPEDSSIYLCSVRHREYSPLHFGNGTRLTVT.

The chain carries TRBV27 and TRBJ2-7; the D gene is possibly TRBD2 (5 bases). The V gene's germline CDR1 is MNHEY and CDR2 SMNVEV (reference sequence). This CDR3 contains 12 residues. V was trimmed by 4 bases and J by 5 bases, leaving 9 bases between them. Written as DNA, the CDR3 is TGTGCCAGCAGTTCCACTAGGAACGAGCAGTACTTC. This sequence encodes CASSSTRNEQYF.

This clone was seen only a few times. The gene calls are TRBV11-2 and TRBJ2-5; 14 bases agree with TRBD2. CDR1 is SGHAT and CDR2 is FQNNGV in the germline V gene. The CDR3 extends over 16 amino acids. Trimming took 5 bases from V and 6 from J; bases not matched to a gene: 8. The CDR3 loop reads CASSPGTSGSSKTQYF. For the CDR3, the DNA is TGTGCCAGCAGCCCGGGGACTAGCGGGAGCTCAAAGACCCAGTACTTC.

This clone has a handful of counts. CDR3 loop: CASSERTSGHQETQYF. The CDR3 DNA reads as TGTGCCAGCAGTGAACGCACTAGCGGACACCAAGAGACCCAGTACTTC. The rearrangement uses TRBV2 and TRBJ2-5, with TRBD2 matching over 8 bases. Losses at the gene ends were 2 bases for V and 0 bases for J; bases not matched to a gene: 5. The germline gives CDR1 SNHLY, CDR2 FYNNEI. The CDR3 has 16 amino acids.

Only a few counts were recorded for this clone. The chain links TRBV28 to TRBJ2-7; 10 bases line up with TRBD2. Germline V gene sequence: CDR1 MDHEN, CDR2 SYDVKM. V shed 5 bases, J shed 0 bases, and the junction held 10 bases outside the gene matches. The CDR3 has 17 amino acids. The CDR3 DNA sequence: TGTGCCAGCAGTCTCAGCGGGGGGGCCCTGGACTCCTACGAGCAGTACTTC. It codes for CASSLSGGALDSYEQYF.

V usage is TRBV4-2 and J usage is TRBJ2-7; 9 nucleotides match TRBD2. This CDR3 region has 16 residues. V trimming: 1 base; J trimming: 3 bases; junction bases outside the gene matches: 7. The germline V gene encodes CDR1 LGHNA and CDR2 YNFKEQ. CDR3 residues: CASSQVAGVSYYEQYF. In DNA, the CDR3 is TGTGCCAGCAGCCAAGTAGCGGGAGTGTCGTACTACGAGCAGTACTTC.

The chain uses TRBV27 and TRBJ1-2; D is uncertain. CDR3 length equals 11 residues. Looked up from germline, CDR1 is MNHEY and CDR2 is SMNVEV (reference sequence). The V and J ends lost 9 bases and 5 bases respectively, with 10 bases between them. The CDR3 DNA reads TGTGCCAGTTCGGACTTTTATGGCTACACCTTC. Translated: CASSDFYGYTF.

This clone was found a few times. The CDR3 loop reads CASSLGDYQGGEFF. The DNA for the CDR3 is TGCGCCAGCAGCTTGGGGGACTATCAGGGTGGGGAGTTCTTC. The V and J genes are TRBV5-1 and TRBJ2-1, with 7 nucleotides matching TRBD2. The germline V gene encodes CDR1 SGHRS and CDR2 YFSETQ. This CDR3 is 14 amino acids long. Germline trimming cut 0 bases from V and 14 bases from J; bases unmatched to any gene: 11.

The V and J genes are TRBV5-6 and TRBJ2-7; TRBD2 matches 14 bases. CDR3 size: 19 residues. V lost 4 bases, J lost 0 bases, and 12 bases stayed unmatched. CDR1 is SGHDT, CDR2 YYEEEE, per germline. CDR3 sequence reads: CASSPLTSGRERSSYEQYF. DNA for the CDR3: TGTGCCAGCAGCCCATTGACTAGCGGGAGGGAAAGGAGCTCCTACGAGCAGTACTTC.

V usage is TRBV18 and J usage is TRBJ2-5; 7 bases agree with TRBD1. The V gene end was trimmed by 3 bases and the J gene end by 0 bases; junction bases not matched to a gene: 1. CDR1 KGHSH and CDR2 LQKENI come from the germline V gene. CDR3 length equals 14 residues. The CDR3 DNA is TGTGCCAGCTCACCCGGGACAGACCAAGAGACCCAGTACTTC. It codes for CASSPGTDQETQYF.

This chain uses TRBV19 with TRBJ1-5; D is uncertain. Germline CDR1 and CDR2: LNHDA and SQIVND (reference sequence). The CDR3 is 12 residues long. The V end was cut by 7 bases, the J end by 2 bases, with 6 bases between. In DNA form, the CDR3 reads TGTGCCAGTAAGCGGGGCAATCAGCCCCAGCATTTT. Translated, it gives CASKRGNQPQHF. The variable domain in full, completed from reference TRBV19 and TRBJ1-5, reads DGGITQSPKYLFRKEGQNVTLSCEQNLNHDAMYWYRQDPGQGLRLIYYSQIVNDFQKGDIAEGYSVSREKKESFPLTVTSAQKNPTAFYLCASKRGNQPQHFGDGTRLSIL.

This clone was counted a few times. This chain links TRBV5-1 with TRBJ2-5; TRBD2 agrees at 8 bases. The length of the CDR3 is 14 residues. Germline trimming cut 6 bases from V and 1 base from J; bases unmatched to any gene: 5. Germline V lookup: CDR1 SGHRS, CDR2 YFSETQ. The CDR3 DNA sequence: TGCGCCAGCACGTCTAGCGGGTCCCAAGAGACCCAGTACTTC. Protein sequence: CASTSSGSQETQYF.

The CDR3 nucleotides are TGTGCCAGCAGCCCTCGACAGGCCTTGAACACCGGGGAGCTGTTTTTT. The encoded protein is CASSPRQALNTGELFF. This chain connects TRBV7-9 to TRBJ2-2; possible D gene TRBD1, 6 bases. This CDR3 has 16 amino acids. Trimming cost V 5 bases and J 1 base, with 14 bases left between them. Germline CDR1 is SEHNR and CDR2 is FQNEAQ (reference sequence).

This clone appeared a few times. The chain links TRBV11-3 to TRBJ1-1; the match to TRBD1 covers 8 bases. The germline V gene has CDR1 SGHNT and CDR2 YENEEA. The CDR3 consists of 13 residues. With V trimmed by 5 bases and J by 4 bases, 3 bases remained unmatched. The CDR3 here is CASSNDRGTEAFF. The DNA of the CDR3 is TGTGCCAGCAGCAATGACAGGGGCACTGAAGCTTTCTTT.

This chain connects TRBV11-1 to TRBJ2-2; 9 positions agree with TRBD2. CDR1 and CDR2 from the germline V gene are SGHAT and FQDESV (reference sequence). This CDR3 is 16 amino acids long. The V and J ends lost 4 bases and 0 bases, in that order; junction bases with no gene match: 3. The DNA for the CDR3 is TGTGCCAGCAGCTCGCGGACTAGCGCGAACACCGGGGAGCTGTTTTTT. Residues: CASSSRTSANTGELFF.